This T cell receptor (beta chain) came from a study of shared clonotypes between healthy human individuals. Study details: The donor pool was made up of two women and three men aged 18 to 49.

The repertoire was sequenced with immunoSEQ multiplex PCR; TCRdb's copy has only in-frame clones and lacks some. The table has about 490,000 clones, around 80% seen once; the top ten hold roughly 12%. Trimming cost V 1 base and J 0 bases, with 8 bases left between them. Germline CDR1 and CDR2: SEHNR and FQNEAQ (reference sequence). CDR3 size: 15 residues. This clone occurred a few times. This chain links TRBV7-9 with TRBJ2-3, with D tentatively TRBD2 (5 bases). The sequence was obtained from a woman aged 40 to 50 in good health. Some clones in this sample may be carry-over from other donors' samples. Input material: PBMCs. The CDR3 loop is CASSLDLASTDTQYF. CDR3 DNA sequence: TGTGCCAGCAGCTTAGATTTAGCGAGCACAGATACGCAGTATTTT.